The present T cell receptor beta chain was sequenced within a study of shared clonotypes between healthy human individuals. Study observations and caveats: When compared with the clonotypes that were shared by all four sorted-subset donors, the non-shared clonotypes turned out to have lower generation probabilities.

A word on this clone: What it binds is not known.

The germline V and J ends were trimmed by 1 base and 6 bases, with 19 bases remaining between them. Germline assignment: CDR1 LNHNV and CDR2 YYDKDF (reference sequence). The CDR3 totals 16 residues. At deep level, the assay was performed. Sorted-subset replicate PCR reactions were performed with 200 ng DNA, corresponding to roughly 31,000 T cell genomes. Repertoires were generated with immunoSEQ multiplex PCR, while TCRdb's copy carries only in-frame clones and drops some. The table has about 1 million clones, approximately 80% seen once. The receptor comes from a man younger than 30 in good health. Some clones in this sample may be carry-over from other donors' samples. The chain uses TRBV15 and TRBJ2-7; no clear D gene. Sequenced input: memory CD4+ T cells from PBMCs. As to subset: CD45RA-negative fraction. CDR3 in amino acids: CATSRGASLGPSEQYF. CDR3 nucleotide sequence: TGTGCCACCAGCAGAGGGGCATCGTTGGGCCCCTCCGAGCAGTACTTC.